This paragraph covers one TCR beta chain sequence. Its antigen is not known. The germline V and J ends were trimmed by 2 bases and 5 bases, with 14 bases remaining between them. Per germline, CDR1 MNHEY and CDR2 SVGAGI. The CDR3 totals 15 residues. This sample was included in a study of cytotoxic CD8 clonotypes in ibrutinib-treated CLL. General study findings and limits: Clonality at baseline surpassed age-matched healthy donors and tracked circulating CD8+ T-cell counts.

The intended depth for sequencing was 1 in 200,000 to 1 in 1 million T cells. Measured with immunoSEQ multiplex PCR; TCRdb has only the in-frame clones, and not every one. The sample records 150,000 to 200,000 clones, about 88% being singletons. With cryopreserved PBMCs as the source, around 2 micrograms of genomic DNA went to TCR beta libraries. The source was PBMCs, collected at disease progression, from a patient treated with ibrutinib. The chain joins TRBV6-5 to TRBJ2-3; perhaps TRBD2 as D (5 bases). The TCR comes from a human donor with chronic lymphocytic leukemia. CDR3 residues: CASSYAGRAQDTQYF. The CDR3 DNA sequence: TGTGCCAGCAGTTACGCGGGTAGGGCACAAGATACGCAGTATTTT.